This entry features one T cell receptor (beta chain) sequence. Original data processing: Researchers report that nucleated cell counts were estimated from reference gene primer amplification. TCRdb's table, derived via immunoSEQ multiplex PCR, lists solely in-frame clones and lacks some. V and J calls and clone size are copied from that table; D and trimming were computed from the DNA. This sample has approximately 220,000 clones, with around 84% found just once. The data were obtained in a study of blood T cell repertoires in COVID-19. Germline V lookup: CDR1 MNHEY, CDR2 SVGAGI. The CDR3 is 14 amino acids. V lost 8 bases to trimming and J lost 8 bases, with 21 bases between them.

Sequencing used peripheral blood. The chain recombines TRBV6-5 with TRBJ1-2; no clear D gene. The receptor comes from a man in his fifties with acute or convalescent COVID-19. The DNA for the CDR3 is TGTGCCAGCGAAACAAGAGCGGGCCGCTCCGGCTACACCTTC. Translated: CASETRAGRSGYTF.